These 20 T cell receptor beta chains were sequenced from one sample in a study of T cells in Graves' hyperthyroidism and ophthalmopathy (dated by TCRdb to 2018 to 2020). The library was obtained by multiplex PCR. The instrument was an Illumina HiSeq 2000. Amplification of TCR beta CDR3 regions was carried out from RNA transcripts. For the first round of RT-PCR on the TCR CDR3, the HTBI primer set was used together with the Qiagen OneStep RT-PCR kit. TCRdb took the public reads, trimmed them with fastp at Q25, ran MiXCR for clone calling and kept in-frame beta chains. Each entry merges the rows of one CDR3 protein and shows their most common DNA and genes. The sample table contains about 560,000 distinct CDR3 sequences; only one count was recorded for roughly 46% of them. The ten largest clones represent roughly 8.2% of the sample. Sequenced sample: peripheral blood or thyroid tissue (not recorded which). These receptors were taken from a woman aged 18-35 years with Graves' hyperthyroidism. Donor details come from another sample of the same person, matched by shared clones.

In this sample, this clonotype turned up a few times. The gene calls are TRBV14 and TRBJ1-5; 10 bases are shared with TRBD1. The CDR3 runs to 13 residues. Germline loops: CDR1 SGHDN, CDR2 FVKESK. V trimming: 3 bases; J trimming: 7 bases; junction bases outside the gene matches: 0. The CDR3 DNA reads TGTGCCAGCAGCCAGACAGGGGGCCAGCCCCAGCATTTT. Its protein product is CASSQTGGQPQHF. Using reference TRBV14 and TRBJ1-5 for the parts outside the CDR3, the full variable domain is EAGVTQFPSHSVIEKGQTVTLRCDPISGHDNLYWYRRVMGKEIKFLLHFVKESKQDESGMPNNRFLAERTGGTYSTLKVQPAELEDSGVYFCASSQTGGQPQHFGDGTRLSIL.

The rearrangement uses TRBV25-1 and TRBJ1-2; a possible D gene is TRBD1 (6 bases). The CDR3 runs to 15 residues. Germline lookup yields CDR1 MGHDK and CDR2 SYGVNS. V dropped 6 bases and J dropped 0 bases, with 14 bases sitting between them. CDR3 in amino acids: CASSVQGGANYGYTF. The CDR3 DNA follows: TGTGCCAGCAGCGTACAAGGGGGAGCTAACTATGGCTACACCTTC.

In its sample, this clonotype was seen a few times. The chain employs TRBV7-2 and TRBJ1-6, with 10 bases fitting TRBD1. Germline values: CDR1 SGHTA, CDR2 FQGNSA. The junction had 13 bases not matched to a gene; V was cut back by 5 bases and J by 9 bases. This CDR3 is built from 17 residues. This chain's CDR3 is CASSPSGTGDPGSPLHF. Written as DNA, the CDR3 is TGTGCCAGCAGCCCCTCCGGGACAGGGGACCCAGGTTCACCCCTCCACTTT.

This clonotype was detected ten times or more. The rearrangement links TRBV7-9 to TRBJ2-7, with a possible D match to TRBD1 (5 bases). V lost 5 bases to trimming and J lost 6 bases, with 20 bases between them. The CDR3 covers 15 residues. Looked up from germline, CDR1 is SEHNR and CDR2 is FQNEAQ (reference sequence). The CDR3 loop reads CASSVSGSWGSEQYF. In DNA form, the CDR3 reads TGTGCCAGCAGCGTCTCCGGGTCTTGGGGCTCCGAGCAGTACTTC.

This clonotype has just one count. J is TRBJ2-7 and V is TRBV29-1, with D perhaps matching TRBD1 (5 bases). CDR1 SQVTM and CDR2 ANQGSEA come from the germline V gene. The CDR3 sequence is 10 residues long. V gave up 4 bases and J gave up 6 bases, with 7 bases separating them. CDR3 residues: CSVGQGEQYF. For the CDR3, the DNA is TGCAGCGTTGGGCAGGGCGAGCAGTACTTC.

This clonotype showed up many times. V is TRBV6-6 and J is TRBJ2-5, with no clear D. Germline V gene lookup returns CDR1 MNHNY and CDR2 SVGAGI (reference sequence). V lost 0 bases, J lost 1 base, and 3 bases lay in between. The CDR3 consists of 13 residues. CDR3 in DNA: TGTGCCAGCAGTTACTCGATCCAAGAGACCCAGTACTTC. Translating it yields CASSYSIQETQYF.

This chain connects TRBV2 to TRBJ2-2, with D maybe TRBD1 (5 bases). Germline V CDR1 and CDR2: SNHLY, FYNNEI. The CDR3 sequence is 17 residues long. V dropped 2 bases and J dropped 6 bases, with 19 bases sitting between them. CDR3 loop: CASSEYGTGEIAGELFF. The CDR3, as DNA: TGTGCCAGCAGTGAATATGGAACAGGAGAGATCGCCGGGGAGCTGTTTTTT.

The DNA for the CDR3 is TGCGCCAGCAGCCAGGGACAGGGGGCCGCAAAGGAGCCCCAGCATTTT. As protein: CASSQGQGAAKEPQHF. V and J are TRBV4-1 and TRBJ1-5, with 12 nucleotides matching TRBD1. With V trimmed by 3 bases and J by 8 bases, 8 bases remained unmatched. Germline assignment: CDR1 MGHRA and CDR2 YSYEKL. The CDR3 extends over 16 amino acids.

The chain is built from TRBV6-1 and TRBJ2-7, with TRBD1 matching over 7 bases. This CDR3 has 13 residues. CDR1 and CDR2 from the germline V gene are MNHNS and SASEGT. The V gene end was trimmed by 9 bases and the J gene end by 2 bases; junction bases not matched to a gene: 7. CDR3 coding DNA: TGTGCCAGTAGTAGGGACAGTACCTACGAGCAGTACTTC. This translates into CASSRDSTYEQYF.

The chain is built from TRBV25-1 and TRBJ2-5; 9 nucleotides align to TRBD1. The CDR3 contains 18 residues. The V segment lost 5 bases and the J segment 4 bases; nucleotides outside the gene matches: 17. Germline-derived CDR1 and CDR2 are MGHDK and SYGVNS. This chain's CDR3 is CASSPGGQGYSFGETQYF. The CDR3 DNA is TGTGCCAGCAGTCCCGGGGGACAGGGTTACTCATTCGGAGAGACCCAGTACTTC.

There are a few counts of this clonotype. The CDR3 DNA sequence: TGCAGTGCCCGCGGGGACTCTGGAAACACCATATATTTT. Protein sequence: CSARGDSGNTIYF. The chain recombines TRBV20-1 with TRBJ1-3; D is undetermined. CDR3 size: 13 residues. Trimming removed 6 bases at V and 0 bases at J, with 9 bases between. Per the germline V gene, CDR1 is DFQATT and CDR2 is SNEGSKA (reference sequence).

V gene TRBV2 combines with J gene TRBJ1-5, with unresolved D. The CDR3 loop spans 15 amino acids. The germline CDR1 and CDR2 sequences are SNHLY and FYNNEI. The ends were cut back, 6 bases at V and 3 bases at J, with 15 bases in the middle. CDR3 residues: CASSQDFGVNQPQHF. The CDR3 DNA reads TGTGCCAGCAGCCAAGATTTTGGAGTCAATCAGCCCCAGCATTTT. Based on the CDR3 plus reference TRBV2 and TRBJ1-5, the full variable domain is EPEVTQTPSHQVTQMGQEVILRCVPISNHLYFYWYRQILGQKVEFLVSFYNNEISEKSEIFDDQFSVERPDGSNFTLKIRSTKLEDSAMYFCASSQDFGVNQPQHFGDGTRLSIL.

A word on this clonotype: A single base separates this from a much larger clone, so it may be a read error. The chain combines TRBV7-6 with TRBJ2-7; D is tentatively TRBD1 or TRBD2 (5 bases each). The CDR3 spans 14 residues. V lost 4 bases, J lost 7 bases, and 17 bases lay in between. CDR1 and CDR2 from the germline V gene are SGHVS and FNYEAQ. CDR3 amino acids: CASSSARDHLEQYF. In nucleotides, the CDR3 is TGTGCCAGCAGCTCCGCCCGGGACCACCTTGAGCAGTACTTC.

This clonotype was counted many times. V and J are TRBV2 and TRBJ2-5; 9 nucleotides line up with TRBD1. The CDR3 contains 14 residues. CDR1 and CDR2 from the germline V gene are SNHLY and FYNNEI. Trimming removed 3 bases from V and 5 bases from J; junction bases left unmatched: 4. In nucleotides, the CDR3 is TGTGCCAGCAGTGATACAGGGGGCTGGGAGACCCAGTACTTC. Translation: CASSDTGGWETQYF.

This clonotype was observed many times. The rearrangement joins TRBV24-1 to TRBJ2-7; possible D gene TRBD2, 5 bases. Per germline, CDR1 KGHDR and CDR2 SFDVKD. This CDR3 spans 13 amino acids. Between the trimmed V and J ends, which lost 2 bases and 4 bases, there was a span of 8 bases. CDR3 coding DNA: TGTGCCACCAGTGATTCGGGAAGGTACGAGCAGTACTTC. Protein sequence: CATSDSGRYEQYF.

The CDR3 DNA is TGTGCCAGCAGTGAACTCGGGTTCCAGGGTCAGCCCCAGCATTTT. Translation gives CASSELGFQGQPQHF. The chain links TRBV6-4 to TRBJ1-5; D is possibly TRBD1 (5 bases). The CDR3 extends over 15 amino acids. Looked up from germline, CDR1 is MRHNA and CDR2 is SNTAGT. Between the trimmed V and J ends, which lost 3 bases and 6 bases, there was a span of 15 bases.

The gene calls are TRBV19 and TRBJ1-2; 8 positions match TRBD1. The germline V gene has CDR1 LNHDA and CDR2 SQIVND (reference sequence). Germline trimming cut 4 bases from V and 1 base from J; bases unmatched to any gene: 8. The CDR3 covers 16 residues. CDR3 DNA sequence: TGTGCCAGTAGTACAGACAGGGGATCCGGTAACTATGGCTACACCTTC. It yields the protein CASSTDRGSGNYGYTF.

Remarks on this clonotype: A much bigger clone sits one base away, suggesting this may be a read error. The chain links TRBV10-3 to TRBJ1-6; D gene unclear. The V and J ends lost 3 bases and 7 bases respectively, with 4 bases between them. Germline V gives CDR1 ENHRY, CDR2 SYGVKD. The CDR3 consists of 12 residues. The DNA for the CDR3 is TGTGCCATCAGTGACAACAATTCACCCCTCCACTTT. Residues: CAISDNNSPLHF.

In regard to this clonotype: Given the absence of the conserved phenylalanine or tryptophan at the CDR3 end, a read error is likely. The V and J genes are TRBV25-1 and TRBJ1-2; no reliable D call. The germline V gene encodes CDR1 MGHDK and CDR2 SYGVNS. The V gene lost 8 bases and the J gene lost 5 bases, with 15 bases spanning the gap. The CDR3 runs to 13 residues. The CDR3 DNA reads as TGTGCCAGCTTAGAGCGTTGGGTTTATGGCTACACCCTC. It codes for CASLERWVYGYTL.

The chain couples TRBV20-1 to TRBJ2-5; D may be TRBD2 (6 bases). CDR3 length: 14 amino acids. Looked up from germline, CDR1 is DFQATT and CDR2 is SNEGSKA (reference sequence). The CDR3 DNA follows: TGCAGCTCATGGGGTAGCGGCTTCCAAGAGACCCAGTACTTC. Translated, it gives CSSWGSGFQETQYF.